Presented here are 25 T cell receptor beta chains from one specimen sequenced in a study of cytomegalovirus exposure and HLA in healthy donors. The data were produced by immunoSEQ multiplex PCR, yet TCRdb's version contains in-frame clones alone and is incomplete. The sample holds more than 120,000 clones, about 87% seen once. The sample comprised PBMCs. The receptors derive from a man in his late teens or twenties in good health and CMV-seropositive.

V gene TRBV7-9 combines with J gene TRBJ2-5, with 8 bases fitting TRBD2. The CDR3 sequence is 16 residues long. V was clipped by 2 bases and J by 4 bases; unmatched bases: 9. Germline-derived CDR1 and CDR2 are SEHNR and FQNEAQ (reference sequence). The CDR3 sequence: CASSLTGGPILETQYF. DNA for the CDR3: TGTGCCAGCAGCTTAACGGGGGGGCCGATTCTAGAGACCCAGTACTTC.

This clone was picked up a small number of times. V is TRBV6-1 and J is TRBJ2-7; 10 nucleotides agree with TRBD1. CDR1 and CDR2 from the germline V gene are MNHNS and SASEGT. This CDR3 contains 16 residues. The V segment lost 2 bases and the J segment 3 bases; nucleotides outside the gene matches: 7. CDR3 sequence: CASSERFGQGGYEQYF. The CDR3 DNA is TGTGCCAGCAGTGAAAGGTTCGGACAGGGGGGCTACGAGCAGTACTTC.

This chain connects TRBV13 to TRBJ1-5, with D maybe TRBD1 (6 bases). Germline CDR1 PRHDT, CDR2 FYEKMQ (reference sequence). Trimming pared 8 bases from V and 2 bases from J, leaving 16 bases between. The CDR3 is made up of 15 amino acids. The CDR3 DNA reads TGTGCCAGCTCGAAGGGGGTTCAGGGCAATCAGCCCCAGCATTTT. It is translated as CASSKGVQGNQPQHF.

This chain uses TRBV10-3 with TRBJ2-7, with 8 bases aligning to TRBD2. CDR3 length: 17 residues. Germline V gene lookup returns CDR1 ENHRY and CDR2 SYGVKD. The J segment lost 7 bases and the V segment lost 2 bases, leaving 16 bases of the junction unmatched. CDR3 nucleotide sequence: TGTGCCATCAGTGAGCCGAGTGGTAGCGGGGCCACTGGGGAGCAGTACTTC. The encoded protein is CAISEPSGSGATGEQYF.

The chain combines TRBV6-1 with TRBJ1-2; D ambiguous. The V end lost 8 bases, the J end lost 4 bases, and 11 bases lay between the germline ends. The CDR3 runs to 12 residues. Germline V gene lookup returns CDR1 MNHNS and CDR2 SASEGT. CDR3 sequence (DNA): TGTGCCAGCTCTGTGACGGGCTATGGCTACACCTTC. The encoded protein is CASSVTGYGYTF.

This clone is a singleton in its sample. This sequence joins TRBV18 and TRBJ1-6; TRBD1 aligns across 7 bases. The J segment lost 6 bases and the V segment lost 3 bases, leaving 5 bases of the junction unmatched. The CDR3 is 15 residues long. Germline V gene sequence: CDR1 KGHSH, CDR2 LQKENI. The DNA of the CDR3 is TGTGCCAGCTCACCGAGGGACAGCCCTAATTCACCCCTCCACTTT. Protein product: CASSPRDSPNSPLHF.

The chain carries TRBV7-8 and TRBJ2-3; 14 bases are a match to TRBD2. Germline V lookup: CDR1 SGHVS, CDR2 FQNEAQ. V lost 6 bases to trimming and J lost 1 base; unmatched junction nucleotides: 9. This CDR3 is built from 18 residues. The CDR3 nucleotides read TGTGCCAGCAGAAAGGGACTAGCGGGGGCCCCGGGCACAGATACGCAGTATTTT. Amino acids: CASRKGLAGAPGTDTQYF.

V usage is TRBV19 and J usage is TRBJ1-3, with TRBD1 matching over 7 bases. The V and J ends lost 4 bases and 9 bases, in that order; junction bases with no gene match: 9. This CDR3 has 14 residues. Germline CDR1 and CDR2: LNHDA and SQIVND (reference sequence). In nucleotides, the CDR3 is TGTGCCAGTAGTAGGGACAGCCCTGGTCGCACCATATATTTT. Translating gives CASSRDSPGRTIYF.

This clone was counted only a few times. The rearrangement uses TRBV4-1 and TRBJ1-2; D is perhaps TRBD1 (6 bases). Trimming shortened V by 3 bases and J by 7 bases, and 15 bases separated the two germline ends. The CDR3 has 14 amino acids. Germline V gene sequence: CDR1 MGHRA, CDR2 YSYEKL. The CDR3 DNA follows: TGCGCCAGCAGCCATAGTCAGGGGCGCGGTGGCTACACCTTC. This sequence encodes CASSHSQGRGGYTF.

The chain couples TRBV6-4 to TRBJ2-5, with D perhaps TRBD1 (6 bases). Germline values: CDR1 MRHNA, CDR2 SNTAGT. The V gene lost 3 bases and the J gene lost 4 bases, with 9 bases spanning the gap. The CDR3 extends over 13 amino acids. CDR3 nucleotides: TGTGCCAGCAGTGAAGCCAGGGGAGAGACCCAGTACTTC. It translates to CASSEARGETQYF.

This sequence joins TRBV27 and TRBJ1-6, with TRBD1 as a possible D gene (6 bases). V was trimmed by 2 bases and J by 8 bases, leaving 16 bases between them. This CDR3 contains 16 residues. CDR1 is MNHEY, CDR2 SMNVEV, per germline (reference sequence). For the CDR3, the DNA is TGTGCCAGCAGTTTAGCGGGCAGGGGCGTAGATTCACCCCTCCACTTT. Protein sequence: CASSLAGRGVDSPLHF.

The rearrangement uses TRBV19 and TRBJ1-6; 7 nucleotides line up with TRBD1. The germline V gene has CDR1 LNHDA and CDR2 SQIVND (reference sequence). Losses at the gene ends were 5 bases for V and 6 bases for J; bases not matched to a gene: 10. The CDR3 extends over 16 amino acids. Here the CDR3 DNA reads TGTGCCAGTAGTCCATACGTGGGACAGAGTAATTCACCCCTCCACTTT. It is translated as CASSPYVGQSNSPLHF.

This clone has a handful of counts. The chain has TRBV6-4 and TRBJ2-3; 7 nucleotides match TRBD1. Germline values: CDR1 MRHNA, CDR2 SNTAGT. V trimming: 2 bases; J trimming: 5 bases; junction bases outside the gene matches: 1. CDR3 length: 13 amino acids. CDR3 residues: CASSDRGQDTQYF. CDR3 sequence (DNA): TGTGCCAGCAGTGACAGGGGGCAAGATACGCAGTATTTT.

CDR3 bases: TGTGCCACCAGCAGAAAGGGGGCGCCGGGCTACACCTTC. Its protein is CATSRKGAPGYTF. The V call is TRBV15, the J call TRBJ1-2; 7 bases line up with TRBD1. V shed 2 bases, J shed 8 bases, and the junction held 5 bases outside the gene matches. This CDR3 comprises 13 residues. Germline V gives CDR1 LNHNV, CDR2 YYDKDF (reference sequence).

The V and J genes are TRBV4-1 and TRBJ1-1, with 8 bases fitting TRBD1. Unmatched junction bases numbered 11, after V lost 0 bases and J lost 11 bases. The germline V gene encodes CDR1 MGHRA and CDR2 YSYEKL. This CDR3 region has 15 residues. Here the CDR3 DNA reads TGCGCCAGCAGCCAAGATAAGGCAGGGGGCTCTAGGGCTTTCTTT. This translates into CASSQDKAGGSRAFF.

The rearrangement joins TRBV15 to TRBJ2-7; weak D call: TRBD2 (5 bases). The V end was cut by 0 bases, the J end by 0 bases, with 15 bases between. The CDR3 totals 17 residues. CDR1 and CDR2 (germline): LNHNV, YYDKDF (reference sequence). CDR3 DNA: TGTGCCACCAGCAGAGATAGGCGAGGGTTTGACTCCTACGAGCAGTACTTC. It translates to CATSRDRRGFDSYEQYF.

In its sample, this clone was seen a few times. The J gene is TRBJ1-1, the V gene TRBV18; no clear D gene. Germline CDR1 reads KGHSH; CDR2 reads LQKENI. The germline V and J ends were trimmed by 0 bases and 0 bases, with 11 bases remaining between them. The CDR3 contains 16 residues. CDR3 sequence: CASSPPLAGVNTEAFF. CDR3 sequence (DNA): TGTGCCAGCTCACCACCGTTGGCAGGCGTGAACACTGAAGCTTTCTTT.

In this sample, this clone turned up once. Its ends do not fully match the called genes, so a read error is possible. The chain employs TRBV29-1 and TRBJ1-1; perhaps TRBD1 as D (5 bases). Germline loops: CDR1 SQVTM, CDR2 ANQGSEA. This CDR3 contains 14 residues. CDR3 in amino acids: CSVADSGGNAEAFF. DNA for the CDR3: TGCAGCGTCGCTGACTCCGGGGGGAACGCTGAAGCTTTCTTT. Full variable domain (rest looked up from reference TRBV29-1 and TRBJ1-1): SAVISQKPSRDICQRGTSLTIQCQVDSQVTMMFWYRQQPGQSLTLIATANQGSEATYESGFVIDKFPISRPNLTFSTLTVSNMSPEDSSIYLCSVADSGGNAEAFFGQGTRLTVV.

This chain uses TRBV19 with TRBJ2-1, with 11 nucleotides matching TRBD2. Per germline, CDR1 LNHDA and CDR2 SQIVND (reference sequence). V was clipped by 6 bases and J by 6 bases; unmatched bases: 4. CDR3 length: 14 amino acids. The CDR3 nucleotides are TGTGCCAGTAGATTAGCGGGAGGGACCAATGAGCAGTTCTTC. As protein: CASRLAGGTNEQFF.

This clone was seen a handful of times. The rearrangement uses TRBV2 and TRBJ2-7; TRBD2 is a possible D gene (5 bases). Germline V gene data show CDR1 as SNHLY and CDR2 as FYNNEI. V was clipped by 3 bases and J by 3 bases, with 12 bases between them. CDR3 length: 14 amino acids. The DNA for the CDR3 is TGTGCCAGCAGTGACGGGATCCTAAACTACGAGCAGTACTTC. Amino acids: CASSDGILNYEQYF. Together with reference TRBV2 and TRBJ2-7, the CDR3 gives the full variable domain: EPEVTQTPSHQVTQMGQEVILRCVPISNHLYFYWYRQILGQKVEFLVSFYNNEISEKSEIFDDQFSVERPDGSNFTLKIRSTKLEDSAMYFCASSDGILNYEQYFGPGTRLTVT.

The rearrangement uses TRBV5-8 and TRBJ1-6; D is undetermined. In germline, CDR1 is SGHTS, CDR2 YDEGEE. The CDR3 is made up of 16 amino acids. Trimming shortened V by 3 bases and J by 2 bases, and 12 bases separated the two germline ends. In DNA form, the CDR3 reads TGTGCCAGCAGCTCGAGGGCTAGGACCTATAATTCACCCCTCCACTTT. It codes for CASSSRARTYNSPLHF.

V gene TRBV25-1 combines with J gene TRBJ2-3, with 7 positions matching TRBD1. Germline trimming cut 6 bases from V and 2 bases from J; bases unmatched to any gene: 8. The CDR3 is 15 residues long. The germline gives CDR1 MGHDK, CDR2 SYGVNS. The CDR3: CASSLGQWATDTQYF. CDR3 bases: TGTGCCAGCAGCTTGGGACAGTGGGCCACAGATACGCAGTATTTT.

The genes are TRBV28 and TRBJ2-7, with 8 bases fitting TRBD1. The ends lost 5 bases at V and 7 bases at J; junction bases unmatched: 4. CDR1 and CDR2 (germline): MDHEN, SYDVKM. The length of the CDR3 is 12 residues. CDR3 nucleotides: TGTGCCAGCAGTCACGACAGGGGAGAGCAGTACTTC. Encoded protein: CASSHDRGEQYF.

This rearrangement joins TRBV11-2 to TRBJ1-4; 8 nucleotides line up with TRBD1. J lost 12 bases, V lost 3 bases, and 9 bases had no gene match. Germline CDR1 and CDR2: SGHAT and FQNNGV. The CDR3 totals 14 residues. As DNA, the CDR3 is TGTGCCAGCAGCTTGACGGGACAGGTTGTTCAACTGTTTTTT. Translated: CASSLTGQVVQLFF.

This clone was picked up a small number of times. V and J are TRBV5-1 and TRBJ2-2; D is ambiguous. This CDR3 region has 16 residues. The V and J ends lost 4 bases and 0 bases respectively, with 13 bases between them. Looked up from germline, CDR1 is SGHRS and CDR2 is YFSETQ. The CDR3 DNA reads as TGCGCCAGCAGCGGAAGCAGAGGTTCGAACACCGGGGAGCTGTTTTTT. It codes for CASSGSRGSNTGELFF.